The 27 T cell receptor beta chains given below trace back to one sample, sequenced in a study of radiation and T cells in renal cell carcinoma. Some clones are missing from TCRdb's copy, which holds only in-frame ones; the method was immunoSEQ multiplex PCR. In the table there are some 120,000 clones, approximately 80% of which are singletons. Indicated time point: blood 2 weeks post-SBRT. Documented treatment: 15 Gy SBRT to primary tumor, nephrectomy 4 weeks later. Sequencing used blood, obtained from a patient whose treatment included radiotherapy and nephrectomy. The receptors were gathered from a woman aged 55-70 years with renal cell carcinoma.

The rearrangement links TRBV19 to TRBJ1-1; no firm D call. CDR3 length: 13 amino acids. Trimming shortened V by 7 bases and J by 0 bases, and 9 bases separated the two germline ends. Per germline, CDR1 LNHDA and CDR2 SQIVND (reference sequence). CDR3 loop: CASIAGMNTEAFF. In nucleotides, the CDR3 is TGTGCCAGTATCGCAGGTATGAACACTGAAGCTTTCTTT.

V gene TRBV28 combines with J gene TRBJ1-5; 9 bases fit TRBD1. The germline gives CDR1 MDHEN, CDR2 SYDVKM. The CDR3 extends over 15 amino acids. J lost 6 bases, V lost 3 bases, and 6 bases had no gene match. In nucleotides, the CDR3 is TGTGCCAGCAGTTTCCCACAGGGGGCGGGTCAGCCCCAGCATTTT. Its translation: CASSFPQGAGQPQHF.

About this clone itself: At one of its ends the junction is not consistent with the germline gene, which may arise from a read error. Here the CDR3 DNA reads TGTGCCAGCAGCCTACACAGGGACGCGGTATGGATCTTC. Protein: CASSLHRDAVWIF. The chain joins TRBV7-9 to TRBJ2-1, with D maybe TRBD1 (6 bases). There are 13 residues in the CDR3. The V gene's germline CDR1 is SEHNR and CDR2 FQNEAQ (reference sequence).

The V gene is TRBV5-1, the J gene TRBJ1-2, with TRBD1 matching 7 bases. V gave up 5 bases and J gave up 8 bases; unmatched junction bases: 12. The CDR3 runs 14 residues. CDR1 SGHRS and CDR2 YFSETQ come from the germline V gene. The CDR3 DNA reads TGCGCCAGCAGTCTTGAAACAGGGGAGAGGGGCTACACCTTC. Translated: CASSLETGERGYTF.

The V and J genes are TRBV27 and TRBJ2-2; 8 nucleotides agree with TRBD2. The CDR3 covers 17 residues. The V gene's germline CDR1 is MNHEY and CDR2 SMNVEV (reference sequence). Losses at the gene ends were 4 bases for V and 4 bases for J; bases not matched to a gene: 11. CDR3 nucleotide sequence: TGTGCCAGCAGTTCATTGCCGGGAGGGCCGGGCACCGGGGAGCTGTTTTTT. Translated: CASSSLPGGPGTGELFF.

The chain joins TRBV30 to TRBJ2-2; TRBD2 aligns across 13 bases. V lost 4 bases to trimming and J lost 1 base; unmatched junction nucleotides: 12. Germline CDR1 is GTSNPN and CDR2 is SVGIG (reference sequence). This CDR3 comprises 19 residues. CDR3 protein: CAWNPGLAGTMLNTGELFF. DNA for the CDR3: TGTGCCTGGAACCCGGGACTAGCGGGAACTATGCTGAACACCGGGGAGCTGTTTTTT.

V usage is TRBV18 and J usage is TRBJ1-1, with 8 nucleotides matching TRBD1. Germline values: CDR1 KGHSH, CDR2 LQKENI. There are 16 residues in the CDR3. The J segment lost 1 base and the V segment lost 3 bases, leaving 7 bases of the junction unmatched. The CDR3 is CASSPPRTGQNTEAFF. CDR3 bases: TGTGCCAGCTCACCCCCGAGGACAGGGCAGAACACTGAAGCTTTCTTT.

The rearrangement uses TRBV9 and TRBJ2-7, with 9 bases aligning to TRBD1. This CDR3 contains 14 residues. Looked up from germline, CDR1 is SGDLS and CDR2 is YYNGEE. Trimming at V came to 3 bases and at J to 1 base, leaving 2 bases not matched to a gene. The CDR3 here is CASSEGQGSYEQYF. The CDR3 DNA follows: TGTGCCAGCAGCGAGGGACAGGGATCCTACGAGCAGTACTTC.

This clone was picked up a small number of times. The chain couples TRBV28 to TRBJ1-5; 7 bases align to TRBD1. The CDR3 contains 13 residues. CDR1 and CDR2 from the germline V gene are MDHEN and SYDVKM. V shed 6 bases and J 3 bases; nucleotides not matched to a gene: 2. For the CDR3, the DNA is TGTGCCAGCAGAGGACAGGTCAATCAGCCCCAGCATTTT. Protein: CASRGQVNQPQHF.

J is TRBJ2-2 and V is TRBV11-3; D is ambiguous. Germline CDR1 reads SGHNT; CDR2 reads YENEEA. V was pared by 3 bases and J by 4 bases, with 6 bases between. The CDR3 extends over 13 amino acids. CDR3 loop: CASSFGPTGELFF. Here the CDR3 DNA reads TGTGCCAGCAGCTTTGGACCCACCGGGGAGCTGTTTTTT. Looking up the rest from reference TRBV11-3 and TRBJ2-2 gives the full variable domain: EAGVVQSPRYKIIEKKQPVAFWCNPISGHNTLYWYLQNLGQGPELLIRYENEEAVDDSQLPKDRFSAERLKGVDSTLKIQPAELGDSAVYLCASSFGPTGELFFGEGSRLTVL.

V gene TRBV4-2 combines with J gene TRBJ2-1; 7 nucleotides agree with TRBD2. This CDR3 has 17 amino acids. Per germline, CDR1 LGHNA and CDR2 YNFKEQ. J gave up 3 bases and V 1 base, and 9 bases lay outside the gene matches. The CDR3 loop is CASSQVNERGSYNEQFF. The DNA for the CDR3 is TGTGCCAGCAGCCAAGTGAATGAGCGGGGTAGCTACAATGAGCAGTTCTTC.

This clone has just a few counts. V gene TRBV27 combines with J gene TRBJ1-1; D is unclear. This CDR3 has 14 amino acids. Trimming took off 2 bases at V and 6 bases at J, with 13 bases between the two ends. The germline V gene has CDR1 MNHEY and CDR2 SMNVEV (reference sequence). CDR3 bases: TGTGCCAGCAGTTTAAGGGTGGAGAGGGCTGAAGCTTTCTTT. Protein product: CASSLRVERAEAFF.

This clone was seen only once. The V and J genes are TRBV19 and TRBJ2-7; D assignment may be TRBD1 or TRBD2 (5 bases each). The V and J ends lost 7 bases and 1 base respectively, with 14 bases between them. The CDR3 loop spans 14 amino acids. In germline, CDR1 is LNHDA, CDR2 SQIVND (reference sequence). The CDR3 DNA sequence: TGTGCCAGTAACTCGGGACCGCAATCCTACGAGCAGTACTTC. This codes for CASNSGPQSYEQYF. Based on the CDR3 plus reference TRBV19 and TRBJ2-7, the full variable domain is DGGITQSPKYLFRKEGQNVTLSCEQNLNHDAMYWYRQDPGQGLRLIYYSQIVNDFQKGDIAEGYSVSREKKESFPLTVTSAQKNPTAFYLCASNSGPQSYEQYFGPGTRLTVT.

The rearrangement joins TRBV27 to TRBJ2-7; 7 nucleotides match TRBD1. Looked up from germline, CDR1 is MNHEY and CDR2 is SMNVEV (reference sequence). The CDR3 is 14 amino acids. J was trimmed by 3 bases and V by 1 base; bases with no gene match: 3. CDR3 DNA: TGTGCCAGCAGTTTATACCGGGACAGCTACGAGCAGTACTTC. As protein: CASSLYRDSYEQYF.

The chain has TRBV9 and TRBJ2-3; D is undetermined. CDR3 length: 15 residues. Trimming removed 1 base from V and 2 bases from J, with 11 bases in between. Germline CDR1 reads SGDLS; CDR2 reads YYNGEE. The CDR3 is CASSVRQAYTDTQYF. The CDR3 DNA reads TGTGCCAGCAGCGTACGTCAGGCCTACACAGATACGCAGTATTTT.

This clone was detected a few times. V is TRBV4-3 and J is TRBJ1-1; D unresolved. Germline values: CDR1 LGHNA, CDR2 YSLEER. The CDR3 extends over 13 amino acids. The ends were cut back, 4 bases at V and 3 bases at J, with 9 bases in the middle. This CDR3 reads CASSLGGDTEAFF. CDR3 DNA sequence: TGCGCCAGCAGCCTGGGTGGGGACACTGAAGCTTTCTTT.

Here the CDR3 reads CASSPEGRDTIYF. CDR3 nucleotides: TGTGCCAGTAGTCCCGAGGGGCGCGACACCATATATTTT. The chain has TRBV19 and TRBJ1-3, with D possibly being TRBD1 (5 bases). CDR1 LNHDA and CDR2 SQIVND come from the germline V gene (reference sequence). This CDR3 spans 13 amino acids. The V gene lost 5 bases and the J gene lost 8 bases, with 13 bases spanning the gap.

This clone was seen a few times. The chain has TRBV4-3 and TRBJ1-1; D is undetermined. The germline V and J ends were trimmed by 0 bases and 5 bases, with 10 bases remaining between them. Germline CDR1 is LGHNA and CDR2 is YSLEER. This CDR3 is 14 amino acids long. Written as DNA, the CDR3 is TGCGCCAGCAGCCAAGAGACGCGCGGGACTGAAGCTTTCTTT. This encodes CASSQETRGTEAFF.

V and J are TRBV5-1 and TRBJ1-2; 9 bases are a match to TRBD1. This CDR3 is 14 amino acids long. Germline CDR1 reads SGHRS; CDR2 reads YFSETQ. V was pared by 4 bases and J by 6 bases, with 7 bases of the junction left unmatched. The CDR3 loop reads CASSIGTGNDGYTF. The CDR3 bases are TGCGCCAGCAGCATTGGGACAGGGAACGATGGCTACACCTTC.

The sample holds a few counts of this clone. The chain is built from TRBV14 and TRBJ2-2; TRBD2 matches at 13 bases. Trimming at V came to 1 base and at J to 7 bases, leaving 6 bases not matched to a gene. This CDR3 contains 17 residues. The germline V gene encodes CDR1 SGHDN and CDR2 FVKESK. The CDR3 region is CASSQGLAGGPFGELFF. The CDR3 DNA reads as TGTGCCAGCAGCCAAGGACTAGCGGGAGGCCCTTTCGGGGAGCTGTTTTTT. Drawing the rest from reference TRBV14 and TRBJ2-2, the complete variable domain is EAGVTQFPSHSVIEKGQTVTLRCDPISGHDNLYWYRRVMGKEIKFLLHFVKESKQDESGMPNNRFLAERTGGTYSTLKVQPAELEDSGVYFCASSQGLAGGPFGELFFGEGSRLTVL.

This clone came up a few times. The J gene is TRBJ1-1, the V gene TRBV5-1; D remains ambiguous. This CDR3 comprises 14 residues. Germline-derived CDR1 and CDR2 are SGHRS and YFSETQ. V shed 4 bases and J shed 10 bases, with 20 bases lying between them. CDR3 loop: CASSPPGAVLGAFF. DNA for the CDR3: TGCGCCAGCAGCCCTCCGGGAGCCGTCCTTGGAGCTTTCTTT.

This chain uses TRBV2 with TRBJ2-5, with 7 bases fitting TRBD1. Per the germline V gene, CDR1 is SNHLY and CDR2 is FYNNEI. The CDR3 runs 13 residues. V lost 7 bases to trimming and J lost 5 bases; unmatched junction nucleotides: 7. The CDR3 spells CASTQGLRETQYF. The CDR3 DNA is TGTGCCAGCACACAGGGGCTGAGGGAGACCCAGTACTTC.

The chain couples TRBV7-2 to TRBJ1-3; a possible D gene is TRBD1 (6 bases). This CDR3 spans 16 amino acids. Germline V gene sequence: CDR1 SGHTA, CDR2 FQGNSA. V dropped 4 bases and J dropped 3 bases, with 16 bases sitting between them. CDR3 protein: CASSSAPQGFGNTIYF. CDR3 nucleotide sequence: TGTGCCAGCAGCTCAGCCCCACAGGGATTTGGAAACACCATATATTTT. Variable domain in full (rest from reference TRBV7-2 and TRBJ1-3): GAGVSQSPSNKVTEKGKDVELRCDPISGHTALYWYRQSLGQGLEFLIYFQGNSAPDKSGLPSDRFSAERTGGSVSTLTIQRTQQEDSAVYLCASSSAPQGFGNTIYFGEGSWLTVV.

Written as DNA, the CDR3 is TGTGCCAGCAGTCCTAGCGGGTCTCAAGAGACCCAGTACTTC. Amino acid sequence: CASSPSGSQETQYF. V usage is TRBV27 and J usage is TRBJ2-5; 8 nucleotides agree with TRBD2. V dropped 5 bases and J dropped 2; count of bases not matched to a gene: 4. The CDR3 loop spans 14 amino acids. The germline gives CDR1 MNHEY, CDR2 SMNVEV (reference sequence).

J is TRBJ1-2 and V is TRBV6-6; D gene unclear. Germline lookup yields CDR1 MNHNY and CDR2 SVGAGI (reference sequence). The V gene lost 0 bases and the J gene lost 2 bases, with 13 bases spanning the gap. The CDR3 has 16 residues. The CDR3 nucleotides read TGTGCCAGCAGTTACTCACCCGGACCGGGGAACTATGGCTACACCTTC. This sequence encodes CASSYSPGPGNYGYTF.

This rearrangement joins TRBV5-8 to TRBJ1-6, with D possibly TRBD1 on 6 matching bases. The CDR3 runs to 16 residues. Trimming stripped 6 bases from V and 4 bases from J, with 17 bases between. The germline gives CDR1 SGHTS, CDR2 YDEGEE. The CDR3 region has the DNA TGTGCCAGCATCCCTCCCCGCGGGACATATAATTCACCCCTCCACTTT. Its translation: CASIPPRGTYNSPLHF.

This chain connects TRBV4-3 to TRBJ1-4; the D is unclear. Germline-derived CDR1 and CDR2 are LGHNA and YSLEER. Trimming left V 1 base short and J 3 bases short, with 12 bases between. The CDR3 extends over 16 amino acids. CDR3 loop: CASSQGAPPANEKLFF. The CDR3 nucleotides read TGCGCCAGCAGCCAAGGGGCCCCCCCGGCTAATGAAAAACTGTTTTTT.